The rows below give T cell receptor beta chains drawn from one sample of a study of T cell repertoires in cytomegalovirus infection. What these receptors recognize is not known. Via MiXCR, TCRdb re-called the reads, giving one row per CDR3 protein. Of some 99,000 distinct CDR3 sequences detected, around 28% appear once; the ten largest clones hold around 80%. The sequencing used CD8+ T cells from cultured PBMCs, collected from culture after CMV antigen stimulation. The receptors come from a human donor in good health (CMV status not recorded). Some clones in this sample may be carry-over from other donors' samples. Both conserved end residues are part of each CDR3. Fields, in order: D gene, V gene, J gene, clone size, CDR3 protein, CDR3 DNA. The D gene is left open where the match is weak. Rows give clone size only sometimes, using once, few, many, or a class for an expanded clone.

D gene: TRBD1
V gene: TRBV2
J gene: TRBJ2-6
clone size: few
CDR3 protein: CASSEAGDSFLVLTF
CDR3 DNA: TGTGCCAGCAGTGAAGCGGGGGACAGCTTTTTAGTCCTGACTTTC

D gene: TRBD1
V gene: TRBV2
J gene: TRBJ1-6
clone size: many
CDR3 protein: CATQGATYNSPLHF
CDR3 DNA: TGTGCCACCCAGGGGGCCACCTATAATTCACCCCTCCACTTT

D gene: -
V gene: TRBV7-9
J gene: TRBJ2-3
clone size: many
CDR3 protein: CASSAGGWGDTQYF
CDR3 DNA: TGTGCCAGCAGCGCTGGAGGGTGGGGGGATACGCAGTATTTT

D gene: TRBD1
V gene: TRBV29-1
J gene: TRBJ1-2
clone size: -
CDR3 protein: CSVEVGGRGYTF
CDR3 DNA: TGCAGCGTTGAAGTAGGGGGCCGGGGCTACACCTTC

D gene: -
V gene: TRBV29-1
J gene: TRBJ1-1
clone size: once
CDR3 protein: CSVNYMNTEAFF
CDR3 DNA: TGCAGCGTTAATTACATGAACACTGAAGCTTTCTTT

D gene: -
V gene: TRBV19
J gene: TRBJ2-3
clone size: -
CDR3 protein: CASSPLPVLTDTQYF
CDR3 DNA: TGTGCCAGTAGCCCTCTCCCGGTTCTCACAGATACGCAGTATTTT

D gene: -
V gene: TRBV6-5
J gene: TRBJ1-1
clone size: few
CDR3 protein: CASSYSKTGTEAFF
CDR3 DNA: TGTGCCAGCAGTTACTCGAAGACCGGCACTGAAGCTTTCTTT

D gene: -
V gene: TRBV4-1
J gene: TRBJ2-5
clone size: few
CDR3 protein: CASSELSGGEETQYF
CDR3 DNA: TGCGCCAGCAGCGAATTAAGTGGGGGAGAGGAGACCCAGTACTTC

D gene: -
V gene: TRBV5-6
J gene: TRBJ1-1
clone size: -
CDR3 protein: CASSLGSGTAEAFF
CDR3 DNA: TGTGCCAGCAGCTTGGGGTCAGGGACCGCTGAAGCTTTCTTT

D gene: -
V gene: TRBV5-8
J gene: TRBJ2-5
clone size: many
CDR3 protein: CASIPFGYTQYF
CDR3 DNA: TGTGCCAGCATTCCTTTTGGGTACACCCAGTACTTC

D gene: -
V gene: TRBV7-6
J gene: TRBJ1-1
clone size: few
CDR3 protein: CASSSTYGINTEAFF
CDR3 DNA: TGTGCCAGCAGCTCTACCTACGGGATCAACACTGAAGCTTTCTTT

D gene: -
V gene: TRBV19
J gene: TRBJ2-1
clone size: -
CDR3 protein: CASSIVSGDEQFF
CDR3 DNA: TGTGCCAGTAGTATAGTTAGCGGCGATGAGCAGTTCTTC

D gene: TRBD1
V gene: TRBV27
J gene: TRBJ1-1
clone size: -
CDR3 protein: CASRTGGIDTEAFF
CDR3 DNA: TGTGCCAGCCGAACAGGGGGAATTGACACTGAAGCTTTCTTT

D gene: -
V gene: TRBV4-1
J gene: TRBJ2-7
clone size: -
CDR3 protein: CASSQVRSGTYEQYF
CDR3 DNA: TGCGCCAGCAGCCAAGTGAGATCAGGAACCTACGAGCAGTACTTC

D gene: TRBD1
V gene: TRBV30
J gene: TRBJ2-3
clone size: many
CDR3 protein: CAWSDRTGVTDTQYF
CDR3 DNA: TGTGCCTGGAGTGACAGGACAGGGGTTACAGATACGCAGTATTTT

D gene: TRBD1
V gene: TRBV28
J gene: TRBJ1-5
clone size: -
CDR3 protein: CASSLRQGGNQPQHF
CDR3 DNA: TGTGCCAGCAGTTTACGACAGGGTGGCAATCAGCCCCAGCATTTT

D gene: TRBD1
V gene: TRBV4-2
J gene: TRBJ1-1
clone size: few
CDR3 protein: CASSTMTGLGTEAFF
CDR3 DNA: TGTGCCAGCAGCACCATGACAGGGCTTGGGACTGAAGCTTTCTTT

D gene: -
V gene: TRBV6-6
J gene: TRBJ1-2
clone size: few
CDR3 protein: CASSNSYGYTF
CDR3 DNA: TGTGCCAGCAGTAACAGCTATGGCTACACCTTC

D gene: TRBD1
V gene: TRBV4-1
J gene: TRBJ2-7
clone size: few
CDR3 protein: CASSLSGTATYEQYF
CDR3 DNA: TGCGCCAGCAGCCTCTCCGGGACAGCCACCTACGAGCAGTACTTC

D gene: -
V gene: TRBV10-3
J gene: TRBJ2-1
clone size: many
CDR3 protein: CAISESQAGSYNEQFF
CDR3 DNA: TGTGCCATCAGTGAGTCCCAAGCGGGCTCCTACAATGAGCAGTTCTTC

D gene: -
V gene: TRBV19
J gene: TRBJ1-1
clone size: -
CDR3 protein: CASNGGGYTEAFF
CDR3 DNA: TGTGCCAGTAACGGCGGAGGCTACACTGAAGCTTTCTTT

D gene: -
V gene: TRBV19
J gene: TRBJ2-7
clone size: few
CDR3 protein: CASSKAGSSYEQYF
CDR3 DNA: TGTGCCAGTAGTAAGGCGGGCAGCTCCTACGAGCAGTACTTC

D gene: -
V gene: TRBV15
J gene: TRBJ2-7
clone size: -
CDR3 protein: CATSRDPGSSSYEQYF
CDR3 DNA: TGTGCCACCAGCAGAGATCCGGGGTCGAGCTCCTACGAGCAGTACTTC

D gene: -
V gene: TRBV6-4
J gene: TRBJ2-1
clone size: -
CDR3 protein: CASSAEYSGNEQFF
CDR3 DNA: TGTGCCAGCAGTGCAGAGTATTCCGGCAATGAGCAGTTCTTC

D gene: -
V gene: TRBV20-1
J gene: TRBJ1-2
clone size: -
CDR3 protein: CSARFGGGRWVYGYTF
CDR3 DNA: TGCAGTGCTCGGTTTGGGGGGGGGCGCTGGGTCTATGGCTACACCTTC

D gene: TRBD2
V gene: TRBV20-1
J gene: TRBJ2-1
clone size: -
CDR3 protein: CSAPNGGWNEQFF
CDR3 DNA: TGCAGTGCTCCTAACGGGGGGTGGAATGAGCAGTTCTTC

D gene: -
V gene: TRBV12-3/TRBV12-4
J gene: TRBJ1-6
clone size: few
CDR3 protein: CASSLNSGDNSPLHF
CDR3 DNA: TGTGCCAGCAGCCTTAATTCAGGGGATAATTCACCCCTCCACTTT

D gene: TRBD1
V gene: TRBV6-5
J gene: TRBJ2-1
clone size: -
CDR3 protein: CASSTGTGDYNEQFF
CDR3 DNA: TGTGCCAGCAGTACGGGGACAGGGGACTACAATGAGCAGTTCTTC

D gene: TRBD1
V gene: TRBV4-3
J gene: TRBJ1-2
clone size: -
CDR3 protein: CASSQDRGGGGYTF
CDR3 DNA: TGCGCCAGCAGCCAAGATAGAGGGGGCGGTGGCTACACCTTC

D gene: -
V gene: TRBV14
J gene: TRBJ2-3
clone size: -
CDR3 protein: CASSRGHSSTDTQYF
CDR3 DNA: TGTGCCAGCAGCCGCGGTCACTCTAGCACAGATACGCAGTATTTT

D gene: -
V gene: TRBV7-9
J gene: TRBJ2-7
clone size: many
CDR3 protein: CASSFLQPINSYEQYF
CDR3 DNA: TGTGCCAGCAGCTTCTTACAGCCTATAAACTCCTACGAGCAGTACTTC

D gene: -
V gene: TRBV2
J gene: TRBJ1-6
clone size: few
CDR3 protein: CASLRQARSYNSPLHF
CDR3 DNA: TGTGCCAGCCTCCGACAGGCGAGGTCCTATAATTCACCCCTCCACTTT

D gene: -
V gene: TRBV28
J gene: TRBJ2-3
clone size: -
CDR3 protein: CASSKDSTFTDTQYF
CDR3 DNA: TGTGCCAGCAGCAAGGACAGCACCTTCACAGATACGCAGTATTTT

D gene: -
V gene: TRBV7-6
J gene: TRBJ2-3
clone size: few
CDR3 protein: CASSFQAEDTQYF
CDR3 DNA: TGTGCCAGCAGCTTCCAAGCTGAGGATACGCAGTATTTT

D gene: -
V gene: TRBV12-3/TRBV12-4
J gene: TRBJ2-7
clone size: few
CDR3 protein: CASSFGGPSYEQYF
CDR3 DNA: TGTGCCAGCAGTTTTGGGGGCCCCTCCTACGAGCAGTACTTC

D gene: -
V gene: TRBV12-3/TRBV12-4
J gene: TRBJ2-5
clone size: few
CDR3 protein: CASSLWFQETQYF
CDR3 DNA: TGTGCCAGCAGTTTGTGGTTCCAAGAGACCCAGTACTTC

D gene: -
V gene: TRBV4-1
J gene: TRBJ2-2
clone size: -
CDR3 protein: CASSQEDGGRPPEGGELFF
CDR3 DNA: TGCGCCAGCAGCCAAGAAGACGGCGGCCGTCCGCCGGAGGGCGGGGAGCTGTTTTTT

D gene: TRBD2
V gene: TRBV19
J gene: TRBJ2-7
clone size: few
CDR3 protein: CASSIVSGTTEQYF
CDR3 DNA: TGTGCCAGTAGTATAGTTAGCGGGACGACCGAGCAGTACTTC

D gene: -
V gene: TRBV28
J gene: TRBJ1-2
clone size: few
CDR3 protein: CASVSGTYYGYTF
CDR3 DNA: TGTGCCAGCGTTAGTGGAACATACTATGGCTACACCTTC

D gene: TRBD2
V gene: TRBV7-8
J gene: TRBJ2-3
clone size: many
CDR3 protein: CASSLGSGGPPDTQYF
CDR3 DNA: TGTGCCAGCAGCCTCGGTAGCGGGGGGCCCCCGGATACGCAGTATTTT

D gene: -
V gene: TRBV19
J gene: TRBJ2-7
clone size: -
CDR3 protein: CASSISDYGTYEQYF
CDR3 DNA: TGTGCCAGTAGTATATCGGACTACGGAACCTACGAGCAGTACTTC

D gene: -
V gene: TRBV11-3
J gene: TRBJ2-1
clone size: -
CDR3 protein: CASSLGGGQYNEQFF
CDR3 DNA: TGTGCCAGCAGCTTAGGCGGGGGCCAGTACAATGAGCAGTTCTTC

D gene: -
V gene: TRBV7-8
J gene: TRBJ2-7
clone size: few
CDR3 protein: CASSSGRAEQYF
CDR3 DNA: TGTGCCAGCAGCTCCGGACGGGCCGAGCAGTACTTC

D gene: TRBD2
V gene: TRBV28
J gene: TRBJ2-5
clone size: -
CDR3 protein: CASSTTSGGIKETQYF
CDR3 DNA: TGTGCCAGCAGTACCACTAGCGGGGGGATCAAAGAGACCCAGTACTTC

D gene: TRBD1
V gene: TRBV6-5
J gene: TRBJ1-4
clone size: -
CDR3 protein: CASSAPGTGVEKLFF
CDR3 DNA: TGTGCCAGCAGTGCCCCCGGGACAGGGGTTGAAAAACTGTTTTTT

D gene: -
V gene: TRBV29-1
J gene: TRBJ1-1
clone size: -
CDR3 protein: CSVGDYEISTGQLVTEAFF
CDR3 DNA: TGCAGCGTTGGTGACTATGAGATTTCGACGGGACAACTAGTGACTGAAGCTTTCTTT

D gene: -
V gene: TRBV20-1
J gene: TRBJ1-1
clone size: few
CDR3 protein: CSAIARSGSTEAFF
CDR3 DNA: TGCAGTGCCATCGCCCGGTCAGGGTCAACTGAAGCTTTCTTT

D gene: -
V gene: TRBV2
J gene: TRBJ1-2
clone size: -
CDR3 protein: CASSEGAPGLRYGYTF
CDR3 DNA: TGTGCCAGCAGTGAAGGGGCCCCGGGACTGAGGTATGGCTACACCTTC

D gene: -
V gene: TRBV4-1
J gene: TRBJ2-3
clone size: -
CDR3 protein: CASSQPGGSDTQYF
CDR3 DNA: TGCGCCAGCAGCCAACCTGGGGGATCGGATACGCAGTATTTT

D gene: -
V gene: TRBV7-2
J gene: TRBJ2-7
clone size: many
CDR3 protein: CASSLGQGIFYEQYF
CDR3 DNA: TGTGCCAGCAGCTTAGGCCAGGGGATTTTCTACGAGCAGTACTTC

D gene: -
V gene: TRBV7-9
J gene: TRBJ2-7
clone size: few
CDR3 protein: CASSRPPESYEQYF
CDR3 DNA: TGTGCCAGCAGCCGCCCCCCGGAGTCCTACGAGCAGTACTTC

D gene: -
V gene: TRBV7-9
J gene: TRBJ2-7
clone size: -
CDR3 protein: CASRKDLLEQYF
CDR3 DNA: TGTGCCAGCAGAAAGGACTTGTTGGAGCAGTACTTC

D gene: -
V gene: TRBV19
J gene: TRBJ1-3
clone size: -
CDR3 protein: CASSSGIGNTIYF
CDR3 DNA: TGTGCCAGTAGTAGTGGGATTGGAAACACCATATATTTT

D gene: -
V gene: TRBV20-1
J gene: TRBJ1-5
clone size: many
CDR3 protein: CSARETGYSNQPQHF
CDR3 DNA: TGCAGTGCTAGGGAAACAGGGTACAGCAATCAGCCCCAGCATTTT

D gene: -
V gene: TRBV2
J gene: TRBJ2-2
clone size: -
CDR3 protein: CASSEGRGFTGELFF
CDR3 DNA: TGTGCCAGCAGTGAGGGCAGGGGATTCACCGGGGAGCTGTTTTTT